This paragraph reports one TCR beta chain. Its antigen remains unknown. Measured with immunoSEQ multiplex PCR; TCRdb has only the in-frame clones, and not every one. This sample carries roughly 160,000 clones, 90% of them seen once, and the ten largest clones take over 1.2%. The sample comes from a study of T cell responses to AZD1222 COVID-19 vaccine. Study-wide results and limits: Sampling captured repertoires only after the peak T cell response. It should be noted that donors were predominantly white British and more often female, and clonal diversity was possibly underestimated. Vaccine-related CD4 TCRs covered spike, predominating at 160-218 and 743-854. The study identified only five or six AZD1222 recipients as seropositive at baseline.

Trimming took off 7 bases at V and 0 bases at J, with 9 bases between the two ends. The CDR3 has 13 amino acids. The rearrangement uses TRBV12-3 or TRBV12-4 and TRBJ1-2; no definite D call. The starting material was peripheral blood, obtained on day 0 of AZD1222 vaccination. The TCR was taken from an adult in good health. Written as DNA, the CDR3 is TGTGCCAGCACACACGGTGCTAACTATGGCTACACCTTC. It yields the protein CASTHGANYGYTF.